This T cell receptor beta chain comes out of a study of regulatory T cells in long-lasting Graves disease. As for the study in general: Over-5-year antithyroid drug use with positive TSH receptor antibodies defined persistent Graves' disease in the study.

This clonotype was picked up many times. The antigen is undetermined. Study-level findings and limits: It was in persistent disease that TRBV28, TRBJ1-2 and TRBJ2-5 were favored. Persistent Graves' cases showed lower TCR diversity than newly diagnosed cases.

Germline V gene lookup returns CDR1 MDHEN and CDR2 SYDVKM. V lost 3 bases, J lost 11 bases, and 14 bases lay in between. The CDR3 sequence is 14 residues long. Time point in this sample: persistent/refractory GD, antithyroid drugs over 5 years with positive TRAb. Extracted RNA from PBMCs served as the source of the TCR library. The authors built TCR beta libraries using iRepertoire HTBI primers and Arm-PCR of CDR3 regions. Via MiXCR, TCRdb re-called the multiplex PCR reads, giving one row per CDR3 protein. The data contain under 450,000 distinct CDR3 sequences, approximately 25% of them singletons. The TCR originated in a middle-aged woman with Graves disease. The chain employs TRBV28 and TRBJ1-6; D may be TRBD1 (6 bases). The sample was peripheral blood mononuclear cells (PBMCs), taken when the disease was refractory, from a patient treated with antithyroid drugs. CDR3 region: CASSFRGGWAPLHF. In DNA form, the CDR3 reads TGTGCCAGCAGTTTTAGGGGGGGCTGGGCACCCCTCCACTTT.